This T cell receptor beta chain originates from a study of T cells in Graves' hyperthyroidism and ophthalmopathy. Study-wide results and caveats: Also found in blood were most expanded thyroid clonotypes above 0.001. Model-based prediction identified ophthalmopathy a median roughly 5.9 months prior to its onset.

There are many counts of this clonotype. Its target is unknown. This CDR3 contains 12 residues. The V gene's germline CDR1 is LGHDT and CDR2 YNNKEL (reference sequence). Trimming cost V 0 bases and J 5 bases, with 4 bases left between them. These patients, aged 18 to 65, had recently diagnosed hyperthyroidism lasting under 2 months. The PBMCs studied were ones that came from 10 ml fresh peripheral blood. Amplified regions were TCR beta CDR3 sequences from RNA transcripts. TCR CDR3 regions were first amplified by RT-PCR with HTBI primers. TCRdb re-called the multiplex PCR reads with MiXCR, one entry per CDR3 protein. The sample gives 500,000 to 650,000 distinct CDR3 sequences, 12% to 15% of which show up once; about 15% is in the top ten.

Sequenced material: blood. This TCR was sampled from a woman aged 40-49 years with Graves' hyperthyroidism. The chain combines TRBV3-1 with TRBJ2-5; D is unclear. The CDR3 nucleotides read TGTGCCAGCAGCCAAGATGGGGAGACCCAGTACTTC. Translating gives CASSQDGETQYF.